This passage covers 8 T cell receptor beta chains from one sample sequenced in a study of shared clonotypes between healthy human individuals. Clones were sequenced by immunoSEQ multiplex PCR, and TCRdb holds only the in-frame ones, with some missing. The profile covers some 630,000 clones, with roughly 96% appearing a single time and about 0.12% taken by the ten largest. Cells designated naive CD8 were CD45RO-negative and were positively selected for CCR7, with terminally differentiated effector memory CD45RA+ cells excluded. The specimen was naive CD8+ T cells sorted from blood. The receptors were gathered from a woman in her 30s in good health.

The chain employs TRBV7-9 and TRBJ1-4, with D perhaps TRBD1 (6 bases). The CDR3 has 15 amino acids. Trimming stripped 8 bases from V and 2 bases from J, with 15 bases between. Germline loops: CDR1 SEHNR, CDR2 FQNEAQ (reference sequence). The CDR3, as DNA: TGTGCCAGCTCCGTGGGGGGCCCGACTAATGAAAAACTGTTTTTT. Translation: CASSVGGPTNEKLFF.

The chain links TRBV10-3 to TRBJ2-7; weak D call: TRBD1 (6 bases). This CDR3 is built from 14 residues. Trimming left V 6 bases short and J 0 bases short, with 12 bases between. From germline, CDR1 is ENHRY and CDR2 SYGVKD. The CDR3 DNA follows: TGTGCCATCAGGACACAGGGCCCCTCCTACGAGCAGTACTTC. It codes for CAIRTQGPSYEQYF.

J is TRBJ2-7 and V is TRBV19; TRBD1 agrees at 7 bases. Trimming at V came to 1 base and at J to 4 bases, leaving 13 bases not matched to a gene. Germline V CDR1 and CDR2: LNHDA, SQIVND (reference sequence). This CDR3 region has 17 residues. In DNA form, the CDR3 reads TGTGCCAGTAGTATAGGCGGGCGACAGGGACGGTCGTACGAGCAGTACTTC. This sequence encodes CASSIGGRQGRSYEQYF.

The rearrangement joins TRBV11-1 to TRBJ1-1; 9 bases line up with TRBD1. Germline CDR1 is SGHAT and CDR2 is FQDESV (reference sequence). V shed 0 bases, J shed 1 base, and the junction held 3 bases outside the gene matches. The CDR3 is 16 amino acids. CDR3 sequence reads: CASSLALTGGNTEAFF. The CDR3 nucleotides are TGTGCCAGCAGCTTAGCCCTGACAGGGGGGAACACTGAAGCTTTCTTT.

This rearrangement joins TRBV4-1 to TRBJ2-1; TRBD1 matches at 10 bases. This CDR3 contains 14 residues. Germline V CDR1 and CDR2: MGHRA, YSYEKL. The trim removed 2 bases at V and 7 bases at J, leaving 2 bases unmatched. CDR3 bases: TGCGCCAGCAGCCAACGGGACAGGGGTAATGAGCAGTTCTTC. Translation: CASSQRDRGNEQFF.

This sequence joins TRBV2 and TRBJ2-1; D gene ambiguous. The germline V gene has CDR1 SNHLY and CDR2 FYNNEI. V was shortened by 5 bases and J by 4 bases, with 9 bases between the two germline ends. This CDR3 comprises 13 residues. The DNA for the CDR3 is TGTGCCAGCAGTCCCTCTTATTACAATGAGCAGTTCTTC. This gives the protein CASSPSYYNEQFF.

V gene TRBV5-1 combines with J gene TRBJ2-3, with 9 nucleotides matching TRBD2. V was clipped by 4 bases and J by 0 bases; unmatched bases: 15. Germline loops: CDR1 SGHRS, CDR2 YFSETQ. The CDR3 length is 19 residues. The DNA of the CDR3 is TGCGCCAGCAGCAGCTCGCTCCTAGCGGGACTAACTAGCACAGATACGCAGTATTTT. It encodes CASSSSLLAGLTSTDTQYF.

The chain uses TRBV19 and TRBJ1-1; D gene ambiguous. CDR3 size: 14 residues. Trimming removed 5 bases at V and 3 bases at J, with 13 bases between. CDR1 is LNHDA and CDR2 is SQIVND in the germline V gene (reference sequence). For the CDR3, the DNA is TGTGCCAGTAGTCTCGTGGAAGACCACACTGAAGCTTTCTTT. This codes for CASSLVEDHTEAFF.